What follows are 10 T cell receptor beta chains derived from one specimen sequenced in a study of molecular identifiers for immune sequencing clone quantification. TCRdb fed the PCR reads into MiXCR, producing one record per CDR3 protein. The data show just under 650,000 distinct CDR3 sequences, just under 20% seen once. Material for sequencing was naive CD8+ T cells from blood, with Jurkat cell RNA spiked in. Subset defined: FACS-sorted CD8+CD4-CCR7+CD45RA+ naive T cells. These receptors all come from a human donor in good health. Some libraries in this study had Jurkat cell RNA spiked in.

This clonotype turned up a few times. The chain joins TRBV13 to TRBJ2-3; 9 bases line up with TRBD2. The germline V gene encodes CDR1 PRHDT and CDR2 FYEKMQ (reference sequence). The CDR3 contains 16 residues. V gave up 2 bases and J gave up 3 bases; unmatched junction bases: 6. The CDR3: CASSLWRGGGTDTQYF. CDR3 sequence (DNA): TGTGCCAGCAGCTTATGGCGGGGGGGCGGGACAGATACGCAGTATTTT.

This clonotype was counted between two and nine times. The V call is TRBV6-2 or TRBV6-3, the J call TRBJ2-7; no firm D call. The CDR3 has 15 amino acids. The germline gives CDR1 MNHEY, CDR2 SVGEGT. The V gene lost 0 bases and the J gene lost 5 bases, with 14 bases spanning the gap. CDR3 residues: CASSYSVSSSDEQYF. As DNA, the CDR3 is TGTGCCAGCAGTTACTCGGTCAGCAGTTCCGACGAGCAGTACTTC.

V and J are TRBV11-2 and TRBJ2-7; D possibly corresponds to TRBD1 (6 bases). This CDR3 comprises 13 residues. In germline, CDR1 is SGHAT, CDR2 FQNNGV. V was cut by 1 base and J by 7 bases, with 11 bases left in between. The CDR3 loop is CASSLGTAWEQYF. The CDR3 DNA reads TGTGCCAGCAGCTTAGGGACAGCCTGGGAGCAGTACTTC.

This rearrangement joins TRBV30 to TRBJ1-1; D gene uncertain. Germline CDR1 reads GTSNPN; CDR2 reads SVGIG (reference sequence). V lost 5 bases and J 4 bases, leaving 8 bases between the germline ends. The length of the CDR3 is 11 residues. CDR3 coding DNA: TGTGCCTGGGGAACCAGCACTGAAGCTTTCTTT. The encoded protein is CAWGTSTEAFF.

As for this clonotype: A read error may explain this, as a much larger clone is one base away. The missing conserved phenylalanine or tryptophan at the end of this CDR3 makes a read error likely. This rearrangement joins TRBV27 to TRBJ1-6; maybe TRBD1 (6 bases). V lost 5 bases and J lost 6, with 11 bases in between. This CDR3 has 14 amino acids. Germline assignment: CDR1 MNHEY and CDR2 SMNVEV (reference sequence). The CDR3 is CASSGQNINSPLHS. The DNA for the CDR3 is TGTGCCAGCAGTGGACAGAACATTAATTCACCCCTCCACTCT.

This clonotype has a count of ten or more. This chain joins TRBV12-3 or TRBV12-4 and TRBJ1-1, with D perhaps matching TRBD1 (5 bases). This CDR3 region has 11 residues. Trimming took 3 bases from V and 7 from J, leaving 6 bases between them. The CDR3 nucleotides read TGTGCCAGCAGTTTCGGGGGTGAAGCTTTCTTT. It translates to CASSFGGEAFF.

This clonotype was detected many times. The chain links TRBV19 to TRBJ2-1, with 7 bases aligning to TRBD2. The junction had 5 bases not matched to a gene; V was cut back by 3 bases and J by 9 bases. Per the germline V gene, CDR1 is LNHDA and CDR2 is SQIVND (reference sequence). There are 13 residues in the CDR3. The CDR3 sequence is CASSISGGGEQFF. In DNA form, the CDR3 reads TGTGCCAGTAGTATCAGTGGCGGGGGTGAGCAGTTCTTC. Together with reference TRBV19 and TRBJ2-1, the CDR3 gives the full variable domain: DGGITQSPKYLFRKEGQNVTLSCEQNLNHDAMYWYRQDPGQGLRLIYYSQIVNDFQKGDIAEGYSVSREKKESFPLTVTSAQKNPTAFYLCASSISGGGEQFFGPGTRLTVL.

This clonotype was seen repeatedly, ten times or more. The chain recombines TRBV6-1 with TRBJ2-1; a weak D match, TRBD1 (5 bases). Trimming left V 1 base short and J 7 bases short, with 11 bases between. Germline-derived CDR1 and CDR2 are MNHNS and SASEGT. The CDR3 contains 14 residues. This CDR3 is CASSEVPGLNEQFF. The CDR3 bases are TGTGCCAGCAGTGAAGTCCCAGGGTTGAATGAGCAGTTCTTC.

This clonotype occurred many times. The chain employs TRBV7-2 and TRBJ2-7; 12 bases line up with TRBD2. V lost 1 base and J lost 6; bases outside the gene matches: 7. Per the germline V gene, CDR1 is SGHTA and CDR2 is FQGNSA. The length of the CDR3 is 16 residues. The CDR3 sequence: CASSLVASGRAGEQYF. The CDR3 nucleotides are TGTGCCAGCAGCTTAGTTGCTAGCGGGAGGGCCGGCGAGCAGTACTTC. Full variable domain (missing parts from reference TRBV7-2 and TRBJ2-7): GAGVSQSPSNKVTEKGKDVELRCDPISGHTALYWYRQSLGQGLEFLIYFQGNSAPDKSGLPSDRFSAERTGGSVSTLTIQRTQQEDSAVYLCASSLVASGRAGEQYFGPGTRLTVT.

This clonotype has just a few counts. The CDR3: CASSQWAPVGGPLNTEAFF. Here the CDR3 DNA reads TGTGCCAGCAGTCAGTGGGCCCCCGTTGGGGGGCCGTTGAACACTGAAGCTTTCTTT. The chain uses TRBV11-2 and TRBJ1-1; D is perhaps TRBD1 (6 bases). This CDR3 has 19 residues. V was cut by 6 bases and J by 0 bases, with 26 bases left in between. Germline V gene lookup returns CDR1 SGHAT and CDR2 FQNNGV.